This T cell receptor (beta chain) was recorded in a study of shared clonotypes between healthy human individuals (dated by TCRdb to 2020 to 2021). With regard to the full study: The cohort included three men and a couple of women between 18 and 49 years of age. For each donor, CD4 naive and CD4 memory were each run on three plates, CD8 naive on two plates, and CD8 memory on one plate. The study deeply sequenced blood TCR repertoires of about five healthy adults to estimate repertoire size and the extent of clonotype sharing between individuals. To increase sequencing depth and limit assay-specific biases, TCR repertoire library preparation and sequencing were carried out by different laboratories using diverse techniques. Leukapheresis yielded between about 0.9 and 8.9 billion PBMCs per donor.

TCR CDR3 regions were amplified from genomic DNA by multiplex PCR using the deep immunoSEQ assay. Extracted genomic DNA from each cell subset was distributed evenly across all wells of several immunoSEQ 96-well plates, and each plate was treated as a replicate. For sorted subsets, 150 to 250 ng genomic DNA, equal to some 28,000 T cell genomes, was loaded into each replicate PCR. Purified libraries were quantified with a Qubit 3.0 fluorometer, sized on a Bioanalyzer 2100, and re-quantified with the KAPA Library Quantification kit. Every immunoSEQ 96-well plate was sequenced on a dedicated single-read 150-cycle Illumina NextSeq 550 flow cell. On the authors' methods: Because only junctional sequences without quality scores were contained in the immunoSEQ output, filtering matching that applied to full-length reads could not be performed. To assign V/J genes and CDR3, sequences were annotated against IMGT germline references using PyIR, a Python wrapper for IgBLAST v1.9. Any read was removed if the V/J assignment was weak (E-value above 1e-6), the CDR3 was missing, or the read contained stop codons, out-of-frame junctions, or ambiguous translated residues. V3J clonotypes were defined as sequences sharing the same inferred V gene, J gene, and CDR3 amino acid sequence. The percentage overlap between two repertoires was calculated by dividing the number of shared unique clonotypes by the size of the smaller repertoire. Three approaches were used to assess repertoire richness: RTK rarefaction, the Chao1 estimator, and Recon v2.1 estimates of unobserved clonotypes. Generation probabilities for all TCRbeta clonotypes obtained by the gDNA method from a handful of donors were computed using OLGA. TCRdb obtained this table from immuneACCESS and retained in-frame rearrangements with V and J assigned. These tables miss some clones; where compared with another copy, unresolved V genes account for less than half of the shortfall, and the remainder is unexplained. That table furnishes V, J and clone size, whereas the DNA furnished D and trimming. Here the sample has around 700,000 clones; 73% occur a single time. Around 2% of the sample comes from the top ten.

V trim: 5 bases; J trim: 7 bases; unmatched bases: 14. CDR3 length: 16 amino acids, cysteine to phenylalanine. Only CDR3 DNA is held: 48 bases, read in frame from base 1. The germline V gene yields SGHRS for CDR1 and YFSETQ for CDR2. Broader findings and caveats from the paper: Incomplete sequencing was indicated by rarefaction of sorted-subset datasets, despite the large sequencing depth. Only blood was sampled, and tissue TCR repertoires likely differ from those in blood. The small number of donors limited the genetic and exposure-history diversity represented. Pairwise subsampling led to the expectation that sequencing depth would affect the degree of clonotype sharing among donors. Across a handful of donors, approximately 4.9% of naive CD4, over 3% of naive CD8, under 2.5% of memory CD4, and 0.4% of memory CD8 clonotypes were shared. Naive subsets generally had larger estimated clonotype richness than memory subsets did. Higher generation probabilities were observed for clonotypes shared by all four sorted-subset donors than for non-shared clonotypes.

The donors were healthy, HIV-negative adults with no recently reported acute infections or vaccinations. Every donor was a Caucasian adult residing in Nashville, Tennessee, USA. CD4+ T cells were enriched by magnetic negative selection; naive cells were then positively selected on CD45RA, and the negative fraction formed the memory subset. Blood was obtained by leukapheresis, after which PBMCs were separated by Ficoll-Histopaque density gradient centrifugation and cryopreserved in liquid nitrogen vapor phase. Analytical flow cytometry was used to check the purity and quantity of each magnetically sorted T cell population. Each sorted fraction had its genomic DNA isolated and then quantified by UV absorbance on a Nanodrop 2000c. Details on this clone: Its specific antigen is unknown. Within one base of it there is no much larger clone, and no base qualities were kept.

The sample taken for sequencing was memory CD4+ T cells sorted from blood. The sample's cell subset or site, from its label and the paper: CD45RA-negative fraction. Here the chain combines TRBV5-1 and TRBJ2-1, with 8 bases matching TRBD2. The TCR sequence derives from a woman in her 30s in good health. The CDR3 corresponds to CASSVISGSVPNEQFF. Read as DNA, the sequence is TGCGCCAGCAGTGTCATCAGCGGGAGTGTTCCGAATGAGCAGTTCTTC. Joined to the reference TRBV5-1 and TRBJ2-1 proteins, this CDR3 gives the full variable domain: KAGVTQTPRYLIKTRGQQVTLSCSPISGHRSVSWYQQTPGQGLQFLFEYFSETQRNKGNFPGRFSGRQFSNSRSEMNVSTLELGDSALYLCASSVISGSVPNEQFFGPGTRLTVL.